These T cell receptor beta chains were read from a single sample in a study of Graves' ophthalmopathy and Graves' hyperthyroidism. In TCRdb, the multiplex PCR reads were re-called with MiXCR into one record per CDR3 protein. The sample has tens of thousands of distinct CDR3 sequences, less than 65% seen once. The source material was peripheral blood. The receptors were gathered from an adult woman with Graves' ophthalmopathy. Both conserved end residues are part of each CDR3. A D gene is named only where the DNA matches it firmly. Expanded clones are given a class, and other clones once, few, many or no size at all.

.,TRBJ2-5,TRBV20-1,TRBD1,CSALVSGTDETQYF,TGCAGTGCTTTAGTAAGTGGGACAGACGAGACCCAGTACTTC
many,TRBJ2-7,TRBV5-1,TRBD2,CASSSTPGLAGGEQYF,TGCGCCAGCAGCTCAACCCCGGGACTAGCGGGAGGCGAGCAGTACTTC
.,TRBJ1-1,TRBV19,.,CASSMVAGEAFF,TGTGCCAGTAGCATGGTAGCGGGGGAAGCTTTCTTT
.,TRBJ2-5,TRBV20-1,TRBD2,CSAPPSGQQETQYF,TGCAGTGCCCCCCCTAGCGGACAACAAGAGACCCAGTACTTC
many,TRBJ2-5,TRBV5-6,.,CASSLGSIIETQYF,TGTGCCAGCAGCTTGGGCTCTATTATTGAGACCCAGTACTTC
medium-sized,TRBJ1-2,TRBV7-9,.,CASSLVSGYEDYGYTF,TGTGCCAGCAGCTTAGTATCAGGGTATGAGGACTATGGCTACACCTTC
.,TRBJ1-1,TRBV7-6,.,CASSFSPGGTEAFF,TGTGCCAGCAGCTTTTCCCCCGGGGGGACTGAAGCTTTCTTT
many,TRBJ2-1,TRBV6-2/TRBV6-3,.,CASSYSRTLRGFYNEQFF,TGTGCCAGCAGTTACTCGAGGACGCTTCGGGGGTTCTACAATGAGCAGTTCTTC
many,TRBJ2-5,TRBV20-1,.,CSAGGTAYQETQYF,TGCAGTGCTGGGGGGACCGCTTACCAAGAGACCCAGTACTTC
.,TRBJ2-3,TRBV2,TRBD2,CASSPKTSGSDTQYF,TGTGCCAGCAGTCCAAAGACTAGCGGGTCAGATACGCAGTATTTT
.,TRBJ2-1,TRBV29-1,.,CSVWALAEQFF,TGCAGCGTTTGGGCCCTAGCTGAGCAGTTCTTC
.,TRBJ2-6,TRBV6-6,.,CASMSSGANVRTF,TGCGCCAGCATGAGCTCTGGGGCCAACGTCCGGACTTTC
many,TRBJ1-2,TRBV28,TRBD1,CASSKGGADYGYTF,TGTGCCAGCAGTAAAGGGGGCGCGGACTATGGCTACACCTTC
.,TRBJ2-3,TRBV20-1,TRBD2,CSATSGSGDTQYF,TGCAGTGCTACTAGCGGGAGCGGCGATACGCAGTATTTT
once,TRBJ2-7,TRBV7-7,.,CASSLVAGTTYEQYF,TGTGCTAGCAGCTTAGTTGCCGGGACCACCTACGAGCAGTACTTC
.,TRBJ2-7,TRBV27,TRBD1,CASSFGSGGYSGEQYF,TGTGCCAGCAGTTTTGGCTCAGGGGGCTATTCGGGCGAGCAGTACTTC
medium-sized,TRBJ1-6,TRBV15,.,CATSREAQYNSPLHF,TGTGCCACCAGCAGAGAGGCACAGTATAATTCACCCCTCCACTTT
.,TRBJ2-6,TRBV5-1,.,CARGANVLTF,TGCGCCAGAGGGGCCAACGTCCTGACTTTC
few,TRBJ2-2,TRBV28,TRBD2,CASSPWTSGTQTGELFF,TGTGCCAGCAGTCCGTGGACTAGCGGGACTCAAACCGGGGAGCTGTTTTTT
medium-sized,TRBJ2-2,TRBV10-1,.,CASSVDSIKGELFF,TGCGCCAGCAGCGTGGACAGCATTAAGGGGGAGCTGTTTTTT